This T cell receptor (beta chain) was found in a study of identical twins. Study-level points and caveats: Excess twin sharing in beta out-of-frame sequences was weaker.

A remark on this clonotype: Its target is unknown.

TCRdb used MiXCR to reprocess the 5' RACE reads, holding one entry per CDR3 protein. The profile shows around 200,000 distinct CDR3 sequences, over 8% of them singletons. The receptor's source is a woman aged 18 to 35 in good health. The sample comprised memory (CD45RO+) T cells sorted from blood.

The CDR3 DNA sequence: TGTGCCAGCAGTGATGTTAGAGTAATCGGGGAGCAGTTCTTC. Its protein product is CASSDVRVIGEQFF. The V gene is TRBV2, the J gene TRBJ2-1; D call uncertain. V dropped 3 bases and J dropped 10 bases, with 16 bases sitting between them. The V gene's germline CDR1 is SNHLY and CDR2 FYNNEI. There are 14 residues in the CDR3.